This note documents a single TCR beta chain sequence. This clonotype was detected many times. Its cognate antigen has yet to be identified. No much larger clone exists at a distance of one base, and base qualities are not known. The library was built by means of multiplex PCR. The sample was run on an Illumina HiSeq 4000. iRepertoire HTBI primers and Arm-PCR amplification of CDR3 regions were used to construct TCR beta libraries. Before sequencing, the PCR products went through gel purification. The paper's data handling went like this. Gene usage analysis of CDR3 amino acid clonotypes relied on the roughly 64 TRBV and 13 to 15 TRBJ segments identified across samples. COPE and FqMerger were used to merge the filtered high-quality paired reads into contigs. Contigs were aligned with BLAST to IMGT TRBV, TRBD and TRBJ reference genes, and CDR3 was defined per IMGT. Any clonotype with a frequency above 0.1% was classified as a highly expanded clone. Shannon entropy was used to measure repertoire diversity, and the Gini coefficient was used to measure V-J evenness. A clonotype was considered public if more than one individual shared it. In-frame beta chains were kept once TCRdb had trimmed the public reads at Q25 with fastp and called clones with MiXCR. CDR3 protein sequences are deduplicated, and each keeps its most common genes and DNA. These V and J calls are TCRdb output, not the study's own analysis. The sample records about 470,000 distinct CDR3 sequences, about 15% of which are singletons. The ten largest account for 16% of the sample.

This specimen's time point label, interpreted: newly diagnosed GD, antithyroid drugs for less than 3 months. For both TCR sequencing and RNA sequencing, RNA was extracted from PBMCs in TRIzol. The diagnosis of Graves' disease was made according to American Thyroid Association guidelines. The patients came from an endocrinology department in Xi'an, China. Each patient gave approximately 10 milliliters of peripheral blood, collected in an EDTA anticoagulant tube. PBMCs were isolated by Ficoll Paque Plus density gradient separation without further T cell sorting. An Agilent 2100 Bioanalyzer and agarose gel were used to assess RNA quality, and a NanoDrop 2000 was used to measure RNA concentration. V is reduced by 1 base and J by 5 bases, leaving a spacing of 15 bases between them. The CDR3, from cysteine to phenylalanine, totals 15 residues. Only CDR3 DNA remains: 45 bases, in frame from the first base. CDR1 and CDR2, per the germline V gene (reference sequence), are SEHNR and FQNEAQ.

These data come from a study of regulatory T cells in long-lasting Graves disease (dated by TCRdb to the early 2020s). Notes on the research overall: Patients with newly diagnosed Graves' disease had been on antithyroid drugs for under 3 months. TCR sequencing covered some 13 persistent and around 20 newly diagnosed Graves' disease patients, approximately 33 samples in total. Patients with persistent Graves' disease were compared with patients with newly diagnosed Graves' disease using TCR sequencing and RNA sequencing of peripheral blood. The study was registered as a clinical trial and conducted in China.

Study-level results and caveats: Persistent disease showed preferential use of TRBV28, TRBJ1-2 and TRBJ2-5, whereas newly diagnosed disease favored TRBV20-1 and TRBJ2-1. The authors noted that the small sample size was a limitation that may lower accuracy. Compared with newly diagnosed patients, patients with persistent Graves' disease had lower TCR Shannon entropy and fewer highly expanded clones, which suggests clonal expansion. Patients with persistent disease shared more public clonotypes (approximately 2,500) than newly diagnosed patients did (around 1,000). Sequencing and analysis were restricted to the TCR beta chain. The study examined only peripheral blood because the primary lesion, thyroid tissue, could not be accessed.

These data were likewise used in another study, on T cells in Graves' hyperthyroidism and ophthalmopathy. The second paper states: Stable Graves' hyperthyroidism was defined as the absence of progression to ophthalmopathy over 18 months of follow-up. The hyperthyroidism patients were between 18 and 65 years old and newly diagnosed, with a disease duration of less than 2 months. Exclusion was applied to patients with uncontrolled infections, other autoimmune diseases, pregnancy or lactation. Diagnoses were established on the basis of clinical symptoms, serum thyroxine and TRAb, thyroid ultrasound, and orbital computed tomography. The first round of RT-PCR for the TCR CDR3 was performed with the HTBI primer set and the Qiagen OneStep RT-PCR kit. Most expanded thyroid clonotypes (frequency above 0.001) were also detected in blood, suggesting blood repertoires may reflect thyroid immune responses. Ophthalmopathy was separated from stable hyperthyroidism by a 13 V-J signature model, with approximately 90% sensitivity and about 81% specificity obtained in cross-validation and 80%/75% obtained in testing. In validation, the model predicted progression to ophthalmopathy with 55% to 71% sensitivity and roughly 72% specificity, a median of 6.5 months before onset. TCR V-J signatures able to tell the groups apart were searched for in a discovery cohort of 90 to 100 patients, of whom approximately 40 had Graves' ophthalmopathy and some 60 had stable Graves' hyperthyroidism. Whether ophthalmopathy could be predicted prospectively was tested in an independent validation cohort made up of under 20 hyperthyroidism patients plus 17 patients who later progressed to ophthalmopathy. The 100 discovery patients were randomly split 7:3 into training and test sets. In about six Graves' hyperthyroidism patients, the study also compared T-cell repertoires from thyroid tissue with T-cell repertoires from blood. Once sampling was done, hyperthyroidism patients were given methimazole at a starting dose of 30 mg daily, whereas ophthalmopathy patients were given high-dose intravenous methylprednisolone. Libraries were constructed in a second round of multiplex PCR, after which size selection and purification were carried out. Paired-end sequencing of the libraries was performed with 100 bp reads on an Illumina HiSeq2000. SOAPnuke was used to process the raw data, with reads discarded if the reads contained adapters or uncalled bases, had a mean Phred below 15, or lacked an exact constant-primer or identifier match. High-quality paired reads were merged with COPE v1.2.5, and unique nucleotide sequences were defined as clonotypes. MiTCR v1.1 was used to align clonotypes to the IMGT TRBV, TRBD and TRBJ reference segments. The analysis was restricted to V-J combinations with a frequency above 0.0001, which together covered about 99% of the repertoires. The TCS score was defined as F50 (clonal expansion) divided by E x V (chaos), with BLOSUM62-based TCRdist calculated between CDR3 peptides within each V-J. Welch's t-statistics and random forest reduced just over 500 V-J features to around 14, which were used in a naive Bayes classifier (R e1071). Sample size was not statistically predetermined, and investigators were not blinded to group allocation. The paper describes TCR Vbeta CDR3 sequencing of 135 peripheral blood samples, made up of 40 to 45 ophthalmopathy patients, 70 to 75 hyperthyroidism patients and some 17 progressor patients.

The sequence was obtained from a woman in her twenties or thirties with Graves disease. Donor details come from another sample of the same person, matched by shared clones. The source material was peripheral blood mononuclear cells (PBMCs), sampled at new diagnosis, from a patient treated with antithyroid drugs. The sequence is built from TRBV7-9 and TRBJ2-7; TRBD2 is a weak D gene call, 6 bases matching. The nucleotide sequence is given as TGTGCCAGCAGCTTAGTCCTAGCGCAAGGAGACGAGCAGTACTTC. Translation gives CASSLVLAQGDEQYF.